The rows below give T cell receptor beta chains drawn from one sample of a study of a mutant IDH1 vaccine in newly diagnosed glioma. Data came from immunoSEQ multiplex PCR; TCRdb stores just in-frame clones and leaves some out. The profile shows about 24,000 clones, 91% of them singletons. Sequenced here: PBMCs, sampled from a glioma patient treated with radiotherapy, temozolomide or both. All receptors come from a man aged 25-45 years with glioma. Each CDR3 is given with its conserved first and last residue. The D gene is left open where the match is weak.

TRBV6-6,TRBD2,TRBJ2-5,TGTGCCAGCAGCACCGGGACTAGCGGGAGCCCGCACTTC,CASSTGTSGSPHF
TRBV19,.,TRBJ1-1,TGTGCCAGTAGCCCTTGGTCTTACACTGAAGCTTTCTTT,CASSPWSYTEAFF
TRBV14,.,TRBJ1-1,TGTGCCAGCAGCCAAGGTAGGGGCACTGAAGCTTTCTTT,CASSQGRGTEAFF
TRBV30,.,TRBJ2-7,TGTGCCTGGAGTACCCGGGGGGCCCACGAGCAGTACTTC,CAWSTRGAHEQYF
TRBV11-2,TRBD2,TRBJ2-5,TGTGCCAGCAGCTTAGATTTGGGACTAGCGGGAGAAAAGACCCAGTACTTC,CASSLDLGLAGEKTQYF
TRBV6-4,.,TRBJ2-7,TGTGCCAGCAGTGTGTTTAGCGGTACCTACGAGCAGTACTTC,CASSVFSGTYEQYF
TRBV6-1,.,TRBJ1-4,TGTGCCAGCAGTTCCACGGACTCCGGAGGTGAAAAACTGTTTTTT,CASSSTDSGGEKLFF
TRBV11-2,.,TRBJ1-2,TGTGCCAGCAGCCTAACGGTCATCGGTATTGAGGGCTACACCTTC,CASSLTVIGIEGYTF
TRBV5-6,.,TRBJ2-7,TGTGCCAGCAGTAGTCCCGGGACACCTACGACTTACGAGCAGTACTTC,CASSSPGTPTTYEQYF
TRBV5-1,.,TRBJ2-3,TGCGCCAGCAGCTTGGAGTCCGGGGTTGGGCTCCCGCAGTATTTT,CASSLESGVGLPQYF
TRBV6-5,.,TRBJ1-2,TGTGCCAGCAGAAAAGAGCGCTATGGCTACACCTTC,CASRKERYGYTF
TRBV5-4,.,TRBJ1-6,TGTGCCAGCAGCTTGGGACAGGCTTATAATTCACCCCTCCACTTT,CASSLGQAYNSPLHF
TRBV2,.,TRBJ1-5,TGTGCCAGCAGTAGTAACAGACAGCCCCAGCATTTT,CASSSNRQPQHF
TRBV10-3,.,TRBJ2-2,TGTGCCATCCGTTCCGGGATCAACACCGGGGAGCTGTTTTTT,CAIRSGINTGELFF
TRBV6-1,.,TRBJ1-1,TGTGCCAGCAGTGACCGGGGACGGGGCACTGAAGCTTTCTTT,CASSDRGRGTEAFF